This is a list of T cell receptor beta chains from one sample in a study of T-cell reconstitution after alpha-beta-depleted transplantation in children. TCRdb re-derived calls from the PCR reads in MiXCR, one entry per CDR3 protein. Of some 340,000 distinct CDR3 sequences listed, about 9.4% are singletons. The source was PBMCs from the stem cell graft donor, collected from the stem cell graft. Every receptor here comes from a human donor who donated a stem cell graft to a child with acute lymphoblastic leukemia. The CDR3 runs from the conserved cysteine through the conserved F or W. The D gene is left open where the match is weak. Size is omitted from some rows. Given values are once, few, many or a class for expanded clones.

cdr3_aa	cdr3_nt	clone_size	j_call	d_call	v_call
CASSPTSVRYTDTQYF	TGTGCCAGCAGCCCGACTAGCGTAAGATACACAGATACGCAGTATTTT	many	TRBJ2-3	TRBD2	TRBV7-9
CASRPSGANVLTF	TGCGCCAGCAGACCATCTGGGGCCAACGTCCTGACTTTC	many	TRBJ2-6	-	TRBV4-1
CATSQFGAGLNQPQHF	TGTGCCACCAGCCAGTTTGGGGCAGGGCTCAATCAGCCCCAGCATTTT	once	TRBJ1-5	-	TRBV15
CASSPQRLAGGIHNEQFF	TGTGCCAGCAGTCCCCAAAGACTAGCGGGAGGGATCCACAATGAGCAGTTCTTC	-	TRBJ2-1	TRBD2	TRBV6-2/TRBV6-3
CATSQEIGVGNTGELFF	TGCGCCACCAGCCAAGAGATCGGGGTGGGCAACACCGGGGAGCTGTTTTTT	once	TRBJ2-2	-	TRBV4-3
CSATVKGQFF	TGCAGTGCTACCGTGAAGGGGCAGTTCTTC	few	TRBJ2-1	-	TRBV20-1
CATSRGRDRGLHGYTF	TGTGCCACCAGCAGAGGACGGGACAGGGGACTTCATGGCTACACCTTC	-	TRBJ1-2	TRBD1	TRBV15
CASSVDSLSEKLFF	TGTGCCAGCAGCGTCGACAGTCTCTCTGAAAAACTGTTTTTT	many	TRBJ1-4	-	TRBV9
CASSLAQGASGELFF	TGCGCCAGCAGCTTGGCACAGGGGGCGTCCGGGGAGCTGTTTTTT	-	TRBJ2-2	TRBD1	TRBV5-1
CASSFRRMVANVLTF	TGTGCCAGCAGTTTCCGCCGGATGGTGGCCAACGTCCTGACTTTC	few	TRBJ2-6	-	TRBV28
CASSLPGRPTDTQYF	TGTGCCAGCAGTTTGCCCGGGAGACCCACAGATACGCAGTATTTT	many	TRBJ2-3	-	TRBV28
CASRITGTPNGYTF	TGTGCCAGCAGGATCACCGGGACACCAAATGGCTACACCTTC	few	TRBJ1-2	-	TRBV12-3/TRBV12-4
CASSYSPGTGGYEQYF	TGTGCCAGCAGTTACTCCCCCGGGACAGGGGGCTACGAGCAGTACTTC	few	TRBJ2-7	TRBD1	TRBV6-5